These T cell receptor beta chains were read from a single sample in a study of technical replicates of blood from several donors. Sequencing was performed with immunoSEQ multiplex PCR; in TCRdb, only in-frame clones are kept and a portion is missing. The table records around 76,000 clones, roughly 98% of them present only once. The sequenced sample was T cells isolated from PBMCs. The receptors originated from a human donor in good health. Both conserved end residues are part of each CDR3. Each record gives: V gene, clone size, D gene, J gene, CDR3 protein, CDR3 DNA. The D gene is left open where the match is weak. Only part of the rows carry a size: once, few, many, or a class if the clone is expanded.

v_gene: TRBV9
abundance: .
d_gene: TRBD1
j_gene: TRBJ1-3
CDR3aa: CASSPQGNSDTIYF
CDR3nt: TGTGCCAGCAGCCCACAGGGGAATTCGGACACCATATATTTT

v_gene: TRBV6-5
abundance: .
d_gene: .
j_gene: TRBJ1-3
CDR3aa: CASRGRQSGNTIYF
CDR3nt: TGTGCCAGCAGAGGAAGACAGTCTGGAAACACCATATATTTT

v_gene: TRBV6-1
abundance: .
d_gene: .
j_gene: TRBJ1-1
CDR3aa: CASTRANLNTEAFF
CDR3nt: TGTGCCAGCACCAGGGCTAATTTGAACACTGAAGCTTTCTTT

v_gene: TRBV9
abundance: .
d_gene: .
j_gene: TRBJ2-7
CDR3aa: CASGDWGEQYF
CDR3nt: TGTGCCAGCGGGGACTGGGGCGAGCAGTACTTC

v_gene: TRBV27
abundance: .
d_gene: TRBD2
j_gene: TRBJ2-1
CDR3aa: CASSPTSGRAREQFF
CDR3nt: TGTGCCAGCAGTCCGACTAGCGGGAGGGCCCGGGAGCAGTTCTTC

v_gene: TRBV29-1
abundance: .
d_gene: TRBD2
j_gene: TRBJ2-3
CDR3aa: CSVSTSGGDTQYF
CDR3nt: TGCAGCGTTTCGACTAGCGGGGGAGATACGCAGTATTTT

v_gene: TRBV5-1
abundance: .
d_gene: .
j_gene: TRBJ2-5
CDR3aa: CASSFGYQATQETQYF
CDR3nt: TGCGCCAGCAGCTTTGGCTACCAGGCGACACAAGAGACCCAGTACTTC

v_gene: TRBV5-6
abundance: .
d_gene: .
j_gene: TRBJ1-1
CDR3aa: CASSLPGTEAFF
CDR3nt: TGTGCCAGCAGCTTGCCCGGGACTGAAGCTTTCTTT

v_gene: TRBV28
abundance: .
d_gene: TRBD1
j_gene: TRBJ2-4
CDR3aa: CASSYIPPGQGKAKNIQYF
CDR3nt: TGTGCCAGCAGCTACATACCTCCGGGACAGGGAAAAGCCAAAAACATTCAGTACTTC

v_gene: TRBV28
abundance: .
d_gene: .
j_gene: TRBJ1-5
CDR3aa: CASSLRGNRPQHF
CDR3nt: TGTGCCAGCAGTTTAAGGGGGAATAGGCCCCAGCATTTT

v_gene: TRBV19
abundance: .
d_gene: .
j_gene: TRBJ2-3
CDR3aa: CASNRRDTDTQYF
CDR3nt: TGTGCCAGTAATAGGAGAGACACAGATACGCAGTATTTT

v_gene: TRBV14
abundance: .
d_gene: .
j_gene: TRBJ2-7
CDR3aa: CASSQVGSWKRQRDEQYF
CDR3nt: TGTGCCAGCAGCCAAGTTGGTTCGTGGAAAAGACAGCGCGACGAGCAGTACTTC

v_gene: TRBV7-2
abundance: .
d_gene: TRBD1
j_gene: TRBJ1-5
CDR3aa: CASSSGQGGQPQHF
CDR3nt: TGTGCCAGCAGCTCGGGACAGGGGGGTCAGCCCCAGCATTTT

v_gene: TRBV28
abundance: .
d_gene: .
j_gene: TRBJ1-3
CDR3aa: CASSRGREAAGNTIYF
CDR3nt: TGTGCCAGCAGCCGGGGCAGGGAGGCTGCTGGAAACACCATATATTTT

v_gene: TRBV14
abundance: .
d_gene: TRBD2
j_gene: TRBJ2-6
CDR3aa: CASSQDSLAGALGANVLTF
CDR3nt: TGTGCCAGCAGCCAAGATTCACTAGCGGGAGCATTGGGGGCCAACGTCCTGACTTTC

v_gene: TRBV4-1
abundance: .
d_gene: TRBD1
j_gene: TRBJ1-1
CDR3aa: CASSQEAGGNTEAFF
CDR3nt: TGCGCCAGCAGCCAAGAAGCAGGGGGGAACACTGAAGCTTTCTTT

v_gene: TRBV19
abundance: once
d_gene: TRBD1
j_gene: TRBJ2-5
CDR3aa: CASSTGQGGETQYF
CDR3nt: TGTGCCAGTAGTACGGGACAGGGAGGGGAGACCCAGTACTTC

v_gene: TRBV6-6
abundance: .
d_gene: .
j_gene: TRBJ1-1
CDR3aa: CASSYGRGTEAFF
CDR3nt: TGTGCCAGCAGTTACGGCAGGGGCACTGAAGCTTTCTTT

v_gene: TRBV5-1
abundance: .
d_gene: TRBD1
j_gene: TRBJ2-7
CDR3aa: CASSGGQGAYEQYF
CDR3nt: TGCGCCAGCAGCGGGGGACAGGGAGCCTACGAGCAGTACTTC

v_gene: TRBV7-6
abundance: .
d_gene: .
j_gene: TRBJ2-7
CDR3aa: CASSPPRDFYEQYF
CDR3nt: TGTGCCAGCAGCCCCCCCCGGGACTTCTACGAGCAGTACTTC

v_gene: TRBV5-1
abundance: .
d_gene: TRBD2
j_gene: TRBJ2-3
CDR3aa: CASSLGLAGAEDTQYF
CDR3nt: TGCGCCAGCAGCCTTGGACTAGCGGGAGCGGAGGATACGCAGTATTTT

v_gene: TRBV19
abundance: .
d_gene: .
j_gene: TRBJ2-5
CDR3aa: CASSSRLETQYF
CDR3nt: TGTGCCAGTAGCTCCAGGTTAGAGACCCAGTACTTC

v_gene: TRBV4-3
abundance: .
d_gene: .
j_gene: TRBJ2-4
CDR3aa: CASRREFGKNIQYF
CDR3nt: TGCGCCAGCAGACGGGAGTTTGGCAAAAACATTCAGTACTTC

v_gene: TRBV5-1
abundance: .
d_gene: TRBD2
j_gene: TRBJ2-7
CDR3aa: CASSFQGLAVSYEQYF
CDR3nt: TGCGCCAGCAGCTTCCAAGGACTAGCGGTTTCCTACGAGCAGTACTTC

v_gene: TRBV6-5
abundance: .
d_gene: .
j_gene: TRBJ1-5
CDR3aa: CASSIGQTNDQPQHF
CDR3nt: TGTGCCAGCAGTATAGGACAGACCAACGATCAGCCCCAGCATTTT

v_gene: TRBV7-9
abundance: .
d_gene: .
j_gene: TRBJ2-1
CDR3aa: CASRSRLADNEQFF
CDR3nt: TGTGCCAGCAGGTCGAGGCTGGCCGACAATGAGCAGTTCTTC

v_gene: TRBV7-6
abundance: .
d_gene: .
j_gene: TRBJ2-7
CDR3aa: CASSLRQDYEQYF
CDR3nt: TGTGCCAGCAGCTTGAGACAGGACTACGAGCAGTACTTC

v_gene: TRBV2
abundance: .
d_gene: .
j_gene: TRBJ2-1
CDR3aa: CASSESYEQFF
CDR3nt: TGTGCCAGCAGTGAAAGCTATGAGCAGTTCTTC

v_gene: TRBV28
abundance: .
d_gene: TRBD2
j_gene: TRBJ2-7
CDR3aa: CASSSSLGGGREEQYF
CDR3nt: TGTGCCAGCAGTTCCTCGTTAGGGGGCGGGAGGGAAGAGCAGTACTTC